The 17 T cell receptor beta chains in this list originate from one sample, sequenced in a study of response to subunit inactivated influenza vaccine. TCRdb re-derived calls from the RT-PCR reads in MiXCR, one entry per CDR3 protein. Of 430,000 or so distinct CDR3 sequences listed, approximately 9.9% are singletons. The sample consisted of PBMCs from blood, taken 45 days after vaccination. Source of these receptors: a man aged 45 to 65 who received an inactivated influenza vaccine.

This chain joins TRBV20-1 and TRBJ2-1, with TRBD2 identical over 9 bases. This CDR3 is built from 14 residues. The V gene's germline CDR1 is DFQATT and CDR2 SNEGSKA (reference sequence). J lost 5 bases, V lost 5 bases, and 7 bases had no gene match. The CDR3 region is CSAPRGGLNNEQFF. The CDR3 coding sequence is TGCAGTGCTCCGCGGGGGGGCCTCAACAATGAGCAGTTCTTC.

This clonotype was picked up many times. V gene TRBV5-1 combines with J gene TRBJ2-3; 7 bases are a match to TRBD1. The trim removed 6 bases at V and 3 bases at J, leaving 13 bases unmatched. This CDR3 contains 16 residues. The germline CDR1 and CDR2 sequences are SGHRS and YFSETQ. CDR3 coding DNA: TGCGCCAGCAATAACTGGCCGGGACAGATTACAGATACGCAGTATTTT. It translates to CASNNWPGQITDTQYF.

With regard to this clonotype: An end of the junction does not agree with germline; a read error may underlie this. The chain joins TRBV5-4 to TRBJ2-5, with 7 bases aligning to TRBD1. Per germline, CDR1 SGHNT and CDR2 YYREEE (reference sequence). This CDR3 region has 14 residues. Here the CDR3 DNA reads TGTCCCAGCAGCTTCGGGACAGCTAAAGAGACCCAGTACTTC. It is translated as CPSSFGTAKETQYF.

This clonotype appeared a few times. This chain links TRBV7-6 with TRBJ2-3; tentative D call: TRBD1 (6 bases). The CDR3 contains 16 residues. V dropped 5 bases and J dropped 3 bases, with 18 bases sitting between them. From germline, CDR1 is SGHVS and CDR2 FNYEAQ. CDR3 region: CASSPRTRGRTDTQYF. The CDR3 coding sequence is TGTGCCAGCAGCCCGCGCACGAGGGGGAGAACAGATACGCAGTATTTT.

In its sample, this clonotype was seen many times. The V gene is TRBV5-6, the J gene TRBJ2-1; 14 nucleotides line up with TRBD2. V shed 5 bases, J shed 4 bases, and the junction held 5 bases outside the gene matches. Germline V CDR1 and CDR2: SGHDT, YYEEEE. The CDR3 consists of 16 residues. CDR3 nucleotide sequence: TGTGCCAGCAGTCCGGGACTAGCGGGAGCGTACAATGAGCAGTTCTTC. Translating gives CASSPGLAGAYNEQFF. Drawing the rest from reference TRBV5-6 and TRBJ2-1, the complete variable domain is DAGVTQSPTHLIKTRGQQVTLRCSPKSGHDTVSWYQQALGQGPQFIFQYYEEEERQRGNFPDRFSGHQFPNYSSELNVNALLLGDSALYLCASSPGLAGAYNEQFFGPGTRLTVL.

The sample holds a few counts of this clonotype. The J gene is TRBJ1-1, the V gene TRBV5-1; D is ambiguous. Deletions cut 0 bases from V and 8 bases from J, with 11 bases between. Per the germline V gene, CDR1 is SGHRS and CDR2 is YFSETQ. The CDR3 is 13 residues long. The CDR3 DNA follows: TGCGCCAGCAGCTTGGGATCCGGGAGAGAAGCTTTCTTT. Protein sequence: CASSLGSGREAFF.

This clonotype was observed many times. CDR3 amino acids: CASTTAAEGQPQHF. CDR3 nucleotides: TGTGCCAGCACCACAGCGGCTGAGGGCCAGCCCCAGCATTTT. The chain joins TRBV12-3 or TRBV12-4 to TRBJ1-5; D gene ambiguous. V lost 7 bases and J 7 bases, leaving 17 bases between the germline ends. The CDR3 length is 14 residues.

This clonotype was counted at least ten times. The rearrangement joins TRBV5-1 to TRBJ2-7, with TRBD2 as a possible D gene (5 bases). CDR1 is SGHRS and CDR2 is YFSETQ in the germline V gene. Trimming took off 0 bases at V and 3 bases at J, with 13 bases between the two ends. This CDR3 is built from 15 residues. CDR3 protein: CASSLEVLAGYEQYF. CDR3 coding DNA: TGCGCCAGCAGCTTGGAAGTTCTAGCTGGCTACGAGCAGTACTTC.

This clonotype was found a few times. V and J are TRBV6-1 and TRBJ2-6; D assignment may be TRBD1 or TRBD2 (5 bases each). This CDR3 is built from 16 residues. Trimming stripped 7 bases from V and 0 bases from J, with 13 bases between. In germline, CDR1 is MNHNS, CDR2 SASEGT. CDR3: CASTKGRYSGANVLTF. CDR3 coding DNA: TGTGCCAGCACCAAGGGACGGTACTCTGGGGCCAACGTCCTGACTTTC.

The chain uses TRBV29-1 and TRBJ2-7; D call uncertain. Germline loops: CDR1 SQVTM, CDR2 ANQGSEA. This CDR3 contains 15 residues. V was trimmed by 3 bases and J by 1 base, leaving 16 bases between them. The CDR3 DNA sequence: TGCAGCGTTGAGGGAAAGTCAGGATCTTCCTACGAGCAGTACTTC. This encodes CSVEGKSGSSYEQYF.

This chain joins TRBV5-4 and TRBJ2-2; either TRBD1 or TRBD2 may fit D (5 bases each). The germline V and J ends were trimmed by 0 bases and 4 bases, with 13 bases remaining between them. The germline CDR1 and CDR2 sequences are SGHNT and YYREEE (reference sequence). The CDR3 spans 16 residues. The CDR3 region has the DNA TGTGCCAGCAGCTTGGCGGGACCGATTTTCACCGGGGAGCTGTTTTTT. Protein: CASSLAGPIFTGELFF. Variable domain in full (rest from reference TRBV5-4 and TRBJ2-2): ETGVTQSPTHLIKTRGQQVTLRCSSQSGHNTVSWYQQALGQGPQFIFQYYREEENGRGNFPPRFSGLQFPNYSSELNVNALELDDSALYLCASSLAGPIFTGELFFGEGSRLTVL.

Only a few counts were recorded for this clonotype. CDR3 loop: CASSYSGVRSNYGYTF. Here the CDR3 DNA reads TGTGCCAGCAGTTACTCGGGTGTAAGGTCTAACTATGGCTACACCTTC. The chain carries TRBV6-5 and TRBJ1-2; no firm D call. V dropped 0 bases and J dropped 0 bases, with 11 bases sitting between them. This CDR3 has 16 residues. CDR1 is MNHEY and CDR2 is SVGAGI in the germline V gene.

Comment on this clonotype: Its ends do not fully match the called genes, so a read error is possible. The chain joins TRBV5-5 to TRBJ2-7; D may be TRBD1 or TRBD2 (6 bases each). The CDR3 is 14 residues long. CDR1 SGHKS and CDR2 YYEKEE come from the germline V gene (reference sequence). The CDR3, as DNA: TGTGCCAGCAGCCCGGTGGGGGGCTCCGACGAGCAGTACTTC. Translated: CASSPVGGSDEQYF.

There are a few counts of this clonotype. The chain uses TRBV20-1 and TRBJ2-4; D is unresolved. The germline V gene encodes CDR1 DFQATT and CDR2 SNEGSKA (reference sequence). This CDR3 contains 10 residues. V gave up 5 bases and J gave up 5 bases, with 4 bases separating them. In DNA form, the CDR3 reads TGCAGTGCTGTCCAAAACATTCAGTACTTC. Protein: CSAVQNIQYF.

The chain is built from TRBV2 and TRBJ2-7; 7 bases map to TRBD2. Germline lookup yields CDR1 SNHLY and CDR2 FYNNEI. Germline trimming cut 6 bases from V and 2 bases from J; bases unmatched to any gene: 10. The CDR3 is 15 residues long. CDR3: CASSHGGGYPYEQYF. The CDR3 nucleotides read TGTGCCAGCAGCCATGGGGGGGGTTACCCCTACGAGCAGTACTTC.

This clonotype was counted a few times. One end of the junction is discordant with germline, which a read error may explain. This sequence joins TRBV12-3 or TRBV12-4 and TRBJ1-2; the D gene is possibly TRBD1 (5 bases). The CDR3 runs to 11 residues. The CDR3 coding sequence is TGTGCCAGCAGTTTAAGGGGCTCGGGGGATTTC. Translated: CASSLRGSGDF.

This clonotype was seen repeatedly, ten times or more. The rearrangement links TRBV7-2 to TRBJ2-3; 9 bases match TRBD2. CDR3 size: 15 residues. The trim removed 5 bases at V and 0 bases at J, leaving 3 bases unmatched. CDR1 is SGHTA, CDR2 FQGNSA, per germline. The CDR3 DNA reads TGTGCCAGCAGCCATACTAGCGGGAGCACAGATACGCAGTATTTT. Its protein is CASSHTSGSTDTQYF. Variable domain in full (rest from reference TRBV7-2 and TRBJ2-3): GAGVSQSPSNKVTEKGKDVELRCDPISGHTALYWYRQSLGQGLEFLIYFQGNSAPDKSGLPSDRFSAERTGGSVSTLTIQRTQQEDSAVYLCASSHTSGSTDTQYFGPGTRLTVL.